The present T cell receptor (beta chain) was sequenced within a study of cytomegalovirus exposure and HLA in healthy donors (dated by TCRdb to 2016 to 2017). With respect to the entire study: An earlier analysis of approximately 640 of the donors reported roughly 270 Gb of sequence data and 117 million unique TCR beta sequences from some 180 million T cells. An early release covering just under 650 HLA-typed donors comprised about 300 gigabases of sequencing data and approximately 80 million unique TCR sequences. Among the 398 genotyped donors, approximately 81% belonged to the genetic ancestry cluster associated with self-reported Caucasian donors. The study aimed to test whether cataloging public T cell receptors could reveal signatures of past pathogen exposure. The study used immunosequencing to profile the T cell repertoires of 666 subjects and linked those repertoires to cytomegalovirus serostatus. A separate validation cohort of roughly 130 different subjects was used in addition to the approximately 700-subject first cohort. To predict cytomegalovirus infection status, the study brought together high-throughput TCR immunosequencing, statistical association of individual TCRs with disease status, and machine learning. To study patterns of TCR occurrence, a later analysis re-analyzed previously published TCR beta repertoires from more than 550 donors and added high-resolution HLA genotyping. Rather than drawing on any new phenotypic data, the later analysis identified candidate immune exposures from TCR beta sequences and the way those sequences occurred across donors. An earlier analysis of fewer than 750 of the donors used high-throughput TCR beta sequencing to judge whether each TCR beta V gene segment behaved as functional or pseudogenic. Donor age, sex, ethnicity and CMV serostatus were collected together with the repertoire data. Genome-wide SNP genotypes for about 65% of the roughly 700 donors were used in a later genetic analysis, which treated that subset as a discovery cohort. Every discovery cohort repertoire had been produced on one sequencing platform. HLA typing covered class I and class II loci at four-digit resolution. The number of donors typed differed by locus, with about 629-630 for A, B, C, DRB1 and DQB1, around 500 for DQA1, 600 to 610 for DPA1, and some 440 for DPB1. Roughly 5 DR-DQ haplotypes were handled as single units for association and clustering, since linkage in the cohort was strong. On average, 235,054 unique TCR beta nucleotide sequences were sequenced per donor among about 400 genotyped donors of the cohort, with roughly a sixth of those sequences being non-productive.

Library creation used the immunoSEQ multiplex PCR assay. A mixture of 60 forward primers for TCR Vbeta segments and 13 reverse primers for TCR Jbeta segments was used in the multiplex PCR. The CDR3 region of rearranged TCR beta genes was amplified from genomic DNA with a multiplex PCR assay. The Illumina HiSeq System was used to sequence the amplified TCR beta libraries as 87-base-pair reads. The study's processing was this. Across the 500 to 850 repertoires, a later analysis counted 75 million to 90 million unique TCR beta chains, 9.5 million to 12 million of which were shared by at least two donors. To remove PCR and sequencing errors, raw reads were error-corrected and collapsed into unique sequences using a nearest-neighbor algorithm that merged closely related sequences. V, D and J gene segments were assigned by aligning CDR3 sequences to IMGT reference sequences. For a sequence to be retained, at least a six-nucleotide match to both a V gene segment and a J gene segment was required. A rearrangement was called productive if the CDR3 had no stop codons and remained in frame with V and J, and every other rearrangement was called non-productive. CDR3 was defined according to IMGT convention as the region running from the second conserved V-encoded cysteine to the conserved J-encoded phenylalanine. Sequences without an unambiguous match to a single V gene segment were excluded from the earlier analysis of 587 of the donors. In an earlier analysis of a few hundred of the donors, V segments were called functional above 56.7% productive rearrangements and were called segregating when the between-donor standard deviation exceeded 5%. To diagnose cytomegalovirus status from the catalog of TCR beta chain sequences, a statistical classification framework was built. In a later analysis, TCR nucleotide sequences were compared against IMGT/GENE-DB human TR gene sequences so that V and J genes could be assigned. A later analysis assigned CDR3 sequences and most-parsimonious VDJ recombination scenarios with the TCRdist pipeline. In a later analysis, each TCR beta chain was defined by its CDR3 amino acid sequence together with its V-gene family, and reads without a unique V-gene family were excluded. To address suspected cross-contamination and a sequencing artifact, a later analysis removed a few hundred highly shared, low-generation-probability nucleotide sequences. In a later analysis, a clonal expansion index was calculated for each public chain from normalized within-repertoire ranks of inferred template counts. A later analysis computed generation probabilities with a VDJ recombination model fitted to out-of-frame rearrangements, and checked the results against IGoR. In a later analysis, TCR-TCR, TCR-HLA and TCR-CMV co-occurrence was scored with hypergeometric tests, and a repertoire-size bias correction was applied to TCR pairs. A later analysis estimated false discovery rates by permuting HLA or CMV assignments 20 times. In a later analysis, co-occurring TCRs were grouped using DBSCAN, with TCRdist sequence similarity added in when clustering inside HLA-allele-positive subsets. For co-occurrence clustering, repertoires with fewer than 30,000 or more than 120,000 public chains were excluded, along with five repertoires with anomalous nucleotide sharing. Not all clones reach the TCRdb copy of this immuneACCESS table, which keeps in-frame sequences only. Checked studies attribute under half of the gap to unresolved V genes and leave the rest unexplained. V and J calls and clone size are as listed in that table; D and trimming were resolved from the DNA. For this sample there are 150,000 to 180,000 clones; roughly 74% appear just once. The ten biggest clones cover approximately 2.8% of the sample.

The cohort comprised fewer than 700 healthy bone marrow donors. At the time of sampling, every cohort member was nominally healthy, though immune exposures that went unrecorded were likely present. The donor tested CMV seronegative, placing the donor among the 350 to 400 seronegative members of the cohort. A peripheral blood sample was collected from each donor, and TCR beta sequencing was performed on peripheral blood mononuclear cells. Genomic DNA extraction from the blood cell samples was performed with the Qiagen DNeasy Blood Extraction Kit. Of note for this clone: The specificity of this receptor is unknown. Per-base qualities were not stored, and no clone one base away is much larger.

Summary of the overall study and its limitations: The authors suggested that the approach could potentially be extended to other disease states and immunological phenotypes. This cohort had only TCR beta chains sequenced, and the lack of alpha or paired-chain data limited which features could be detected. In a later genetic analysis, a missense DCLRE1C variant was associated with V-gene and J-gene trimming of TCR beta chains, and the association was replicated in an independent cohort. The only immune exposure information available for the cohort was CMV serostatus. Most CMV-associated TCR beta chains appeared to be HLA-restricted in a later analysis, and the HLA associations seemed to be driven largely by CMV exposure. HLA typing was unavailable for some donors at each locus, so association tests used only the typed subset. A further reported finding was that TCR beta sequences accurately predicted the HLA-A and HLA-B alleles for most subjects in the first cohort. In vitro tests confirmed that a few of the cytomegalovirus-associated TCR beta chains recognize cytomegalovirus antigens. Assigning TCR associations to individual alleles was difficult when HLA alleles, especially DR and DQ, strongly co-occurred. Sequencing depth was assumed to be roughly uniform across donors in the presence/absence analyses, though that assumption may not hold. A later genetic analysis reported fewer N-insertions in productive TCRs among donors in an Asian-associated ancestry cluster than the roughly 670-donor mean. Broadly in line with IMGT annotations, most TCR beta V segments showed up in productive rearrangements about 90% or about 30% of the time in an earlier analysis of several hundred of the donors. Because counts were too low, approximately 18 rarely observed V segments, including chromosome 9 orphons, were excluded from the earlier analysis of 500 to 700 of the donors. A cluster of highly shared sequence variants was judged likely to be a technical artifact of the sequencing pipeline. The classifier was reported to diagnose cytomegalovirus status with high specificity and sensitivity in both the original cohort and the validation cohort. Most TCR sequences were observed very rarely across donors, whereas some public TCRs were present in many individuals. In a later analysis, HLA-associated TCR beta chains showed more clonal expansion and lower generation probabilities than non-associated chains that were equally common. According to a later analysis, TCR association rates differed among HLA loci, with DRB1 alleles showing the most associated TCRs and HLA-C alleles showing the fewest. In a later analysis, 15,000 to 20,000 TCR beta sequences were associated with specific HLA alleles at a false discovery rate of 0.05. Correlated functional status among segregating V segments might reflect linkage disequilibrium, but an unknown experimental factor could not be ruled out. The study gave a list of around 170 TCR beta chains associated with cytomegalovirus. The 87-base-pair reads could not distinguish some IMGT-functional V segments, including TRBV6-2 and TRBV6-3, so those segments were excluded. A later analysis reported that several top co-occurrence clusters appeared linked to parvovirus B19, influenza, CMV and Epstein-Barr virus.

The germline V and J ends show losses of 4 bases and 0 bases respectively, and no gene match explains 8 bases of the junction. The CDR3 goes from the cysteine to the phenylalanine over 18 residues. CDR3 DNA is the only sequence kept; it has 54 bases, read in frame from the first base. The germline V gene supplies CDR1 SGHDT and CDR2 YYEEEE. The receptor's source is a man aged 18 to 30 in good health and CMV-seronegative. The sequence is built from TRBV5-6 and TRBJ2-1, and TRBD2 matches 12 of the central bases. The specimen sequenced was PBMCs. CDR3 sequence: CASSAWTSGVFSYNEQFF. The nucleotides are TGTGCCAGCAGCGCATGGACTAGCGGGGTCTTCTCCTACAATGAGCAGTTCTTC.